These 31 T cell receptor beta chains came from one sample sequenced in a study of blood T cell repertoires in COVID-19. Measured with immunoSEQ multiplex PCR; TCRdb has only the in-frame clones, and not every one. The sample holds about 210,000 clones, roughly nine tenths seen once. The sequenced sample consisted of peripheral blood. The receptors stem from a woman aged 70-85 years with acute or convalescent COVID-19.

The V call is TRBV6-5, the J call TRBJ1-1; 7 bases agree with TRBD1. Germline V gene sequence: CDR1 MNHEY, CDR2 SVGAGI. CDR3 length: 15 residues. Unmatched junction bases numbered 7, after V lost 6 bases and J lost 0 bases. CDR3 DNA sequence: TGTGCCAGCAGAATTGCAGGGGGTGTGAACACTGAAGCTTTCTTT. It specifies CASRIAGGVNTEAFF.

This clone was counted once. This rearrangement joins TRBV28 to TRBJ1-1; D may be TRBD1 (5 bases). CDR1 and CDR2 from the germline V gene are MDHEN and SYDVKM. The CDR3 loop spans 14 amino acids. The V end was cut by 6 bases, the J end by 0 bases, with 11 bases between. The CDR3 loop reads CASRPDRVNTEAFF. The DNA for the CDR3 is TGTGCCAGCAGACCCGACAGAGTGAACACTGAAGCTTTCTTT.

This chain connects TRBV6-5 to TRBJ2-7, with D possibly being TRBD2 (6 bases). The CDR3 has 13 amino acids. CDR1 is MNHEY, CDR2 SVGAGI, per germline. V lost 4 bases and J 7 bases, leaving 14 bases between the germline ends. The DNA for the CDR3 is TGTGCCAGCAGTTTGCGGGGTTCAGGGGAGCAGTACTTC. This gives the protein CASSLRGSGEQYF.

The chain couples TRBV3-1 (or the pseudogene TRBV3-2) to TRBJ2-1, with TRBD2 matching over 12 bases. From germline, CDR1 is LGHDT and CDR2 YNNKEL (reference sequence). The CDR3 sequence is 15 residues long. J gave up 8 bases and V 4 bases, and 6 bases lay outside the gene matches. This CDR3 reads CASSRSSGRADEQFF. Here the CDR3 DNA reads TGTGCCAGCAGCCGATCTAGCGGGAGGGCGGATGAGCAGTTCTTC.

V is TRBV18 and J is TRBJ2-1; possibly TRBD1 for D (5 bases). The V gene lost 3 bases and the J gene lost 7 bases, with 10 bases spanning the gap. The germline CDR1 and CDR2 sequences are KGHSH and LQKENI. This CDR3 spans 13 amino acids. The CDR3 DNA reads TGTGCCAGCTCACCTCAGGGAAATAATGAGCAGTTCTTC. Its protein product is CASSPQGNNEQFF.

The chain has TRBV5-1 and TRBJ1-1; TRBD1 is a possible D gene (6 bases). V lost 5 bases and J 1 base, leaving 12 bases between the germline ends. CDR1 and CDR2 (germline): SGHRS, YFSETQ. There are 14 residues in the CDR3. The CDR3 region has the DNA TGCGCCAGCAGACCACAGGGTGGGAACACTGAAGCTTTCTTT. This sequence encodes CASRPQGGNTEAFF.

This sequence joins TRBV19 and TRBJ2-5, with 8 positions matching TRBD1. There are 14 residues in the CDR3. Germline trimming cut 4 bases from V and 5 bases from J; bases unmatched to any gene: 6. Germline-derived CDR1 and CDR2 are LNHDA and SQIVND (reference sequence). For the CDR3, the DNA is TGTGCCAGTAGTACAGGGGGCGCGTCCGAGACCCAGTACTTC. It specifies CASSTGGASETQYF.

This chain connects TRBV28 to TRBJ2-7, with TRBD2 as a possible D gene (5 bases). The CDR3 contains 15 residues. Per the germline V gene, CDR1 is MDHEN and CDR2 is SYDVKM. V dropped 6 bases and J dropped 3 bases, with 18 bases sitting between them. The CDR3 nucleotides are TGTGCCAGCAGCCTTCCACTGGGAGTGGGCTACGAGCAGTACTTC. This translates into CASSLPLGVGYEQYF.

This sequence joins TRBV11-2 and TRBJ2-7, with D possibly TRBD2 on 6 matching bases. Germline V gene sequence: CDR1 SGHAT, CDR2 FQNNGV. The V gene lost 4 bases and the J gene lost 3 bases, with 13 bases spanning the gap. The CDR3 runs 14 residues. The chain's CDR3 is CASSSTSWDYEQYF. The CDR3 DNA reads TGTGCCAGCAGCTCGACTAGTTGGGACTACGAGCAGTACTTC.

CDR3 loop: CASSQDQASPANEQFF. In nucleotides, the CDR3 is TGTGCCAGCAGCCAAGATCAGGCGTCACCGGCCAATGAGCAGTTCTTC. The V gene is TRBV14, the J gene TRBJ2-1, with no clear D. The V end was cut by 0 bases, the J end by 6 bases, with 15 bases between. CDR1 and CDR2 (germline): SGHDN, FVKESK. The CDR3 runs 16 residues.

The chain couples TRBV28 to TRBJ2-5; 10 nucleotides match TRBD1. The V gene's germline CDR1 is MDHEN and CDR2 SYDVKM. J gave up 1 base and V 5 bases, and 4 bases lay outside the gene matches. CDR3 length: 15 residues. The CDR3 DNA reads TGTGCCAGCAGTCTCTGGACAGGGGGCCAAGAGACCCAGTACTTC. It is translated as CASSLWTGGQETQYF.

This rearrangement joins TRBV19 to TRBJ1-5; D is ambiguous. The V gene lost 11 bases and the J gene lost 2 bases, with 10 bases spanning the gap. The length of the CDR3 is 12 residues. Germline V CDR1 and CDR2: LNHDA, SQIVND (reference sequence). CDR3 nucleotides: TGTGCCGGGAGTACGGGCAATCAGCCCCAGCATTTT. This gives the protein CAGSTGNQPQHF.

CDR3 protein: CASSEGLAGNGYTF. The DNA of the CDR3 is TGTGCCAGCAGCGAGGGACTCGCAGGGAATGGCTACACCTTC. The V and J genes are TRBV9 and TRBJ1-2; TRBD1 is a possible D gene (5 bases). Germline CDR1 reads SGDLS; CDR2 reads YYNGEE. Trimming removed 3 bases at V and 6 bases at J, with 15 bases between. The CDR3 runs 14 residues.

This chain uses TRBV4-1 with TRBJ2-5; possibly TRBD1 for D (6 bases). Germline V gives CDR1 MGHRA, CDR2 YSYEKL. This CDR3 has 15 amino acids. Between the trimmed V and J ends, which lost 0 bases and 5 bases, there was a span of 13 bases. The CDR3 reads CASSQDGQLGETQYF. The CDR3 DNA sequence: TGCGCCAGCAGCCAAGATGGACAGTTAGGCGAGACCCAGTACTTC.

The CDR3 region has the DNA TGTGCCAGTAGTATAGGCCTAGCGGGAGGCAATGAGCAGTTCTTC. This translates into CASSIGLAGGNEQFF. V and J are TRBV19 and TRBJ2-1, with 11 bases lining up with TRBD2. Germline assignment: CDR1 LNHDA and CDR2 SQIVND (reference sequence). V was pared by 1 base and J by 6 bases, with 2 bases of the junction left unmatched. The CDR3 is 15 amino acids.

The chain links TRBV5-5 to TRBJ1-2; perhaps TRBD1 as D (6 bases). Germline V gene data show CDR1 as SGHKS and CDR2 as YYEKEE (reference sequence). The germline V and J ends were trimmed by 1 base and 7 bases, with 20 bases remaining between them. The length of the CDR3 is 16 residues. The CDR3 DNA follows: TGTGCCAGCAGCTTGATCCCCCAGGGGAAAGACTCTGGCTACACCTTC. Translating it yields CASSLIPQGKDSGYTF.

As DNA, the CDR3 is TGTGCCAGCAGTTTACCTAGCGGGACGGTCGGGGAGCTGTTTTTT. It codes for CASSLPSGTVGELFF. The V gene is TRBV6-2 or TRBV6-3, the J gene TRBJ2-2; TRBD2 matches at 9 bases. V gave up 4 bases and J gave up 7 bases; unmatched junction bases: 7. From germline, CDR1 is MNHEY and CDR2 SVGEGT. The CDR3 consists of 15 residues.

The V and J genes are TRBV12-3 or TRBV12-4 and TRBJ1-6; D unclear. This CDR3 contains 13 residues. Trimming took off 6 bases at V and 4 bases at J, with 7 bases between the two ends. CDR3 DNA: TGTGCCAGCAGCCGGGATTATAATTCACCCCTCCACTTT. Translation: CASSRDYNSPLHF.

CDR3 residues: CAIRQGVTNEQFF. In DNA, the CDR3 is TGTGCCATACGACAGGGAGTAACCAATGAGCAGTTCTTC. This chain uses TRBV6-5 with TRBJ2-1; 7 positions match TRBD1. This CDR3 comprises 13 residues. V shed 10 bases and J 6 bases; nucleotides not matched to a gene: 9. The germline V gene has CDR1 MNHEY and CDR2 SVGAGI.

The DNA of the CDR3 is TGCGCCAGCAGCGCAGGGCCCGGGGCCAACGTCCTGACTTTC. Its protein is CASSAGPGANVLTF. The chain couples TRBV5-1 to TRBJ2-6; possibly TRBD1 for D (5 bases). CDR3 length: 14 residues. Germline V gene data show CDR1 as SGHRS and CDR2 as YFSETQ. V was trimmed by 4 bases and J by 4 bases, leaving 9 bases between them.

The chain is built from TRBV5-6 and TRBJ1-5; 7 nucleotides align to TRBD1. The length of the CDR3 is 13 residues. Trimming cost V 3 bases and J 7 bases; bases outside gene matches: 4. Germline V gene data show CDR1 as SGHDT and CDR2 as YYEEEE. CDR3 coding DNA: TGTGCCAGCAGCTCGACAGGGAGCCAGCCCCAGCATTTT. Its translation is CASSSTGSQPQHF.

The chain combines TRBV7-8 with TRBJ2-7; D is ambiguous. V gave up 0 bases and J gave up 6 bases, with 9 bases separating them. The V gene's germline CDR1 is SGHVS and CDR2 FQNEAQ. CDR3 length: 13 residues. CDR3 nucleotide sequence: TGTGCCAGCAGCTTAGCCAGATCATCCGAGCAGTACTTC. This translates into CASSLARSSEQYF.

The chain employs TRBV24-1 and TRBJ2-3; 10 positions match TRBD2. The germline gives CDR1 KGHDR, CDR2 SFDVKD. CDR3 size: 20 residues. Trimming at V came to 1 base and at J to 1 base, leaving 13 bases not matched to a gene. Here the CDR3 reads CATSDFSSGSSVFGTDTQYF. CDR3 DNA: TGTGCCACCAGTGATTTTTCTAGCGGGAGTTCGGTGTTCGGCACAGATACGCAGTATTTT.

This rearrangement joins TRBV13 to TRBJ1-2, with D possibly matching TRBD1 (5 bases). The germline CDR1 and CDR2 sequences are PRHDT and FYEKMQ (reference sequence). V lost 1 base and J lost 7, with 13 bases in between. This CDR3 is built from 14 residues. CDR3 residues: CASSLAGHLSGYTF. Here the CDR3 DNA reads TGTGCCAGCAGCTTAGCAGGGCATTTGAGTGGCTACACCTTC.

This rearrangement joins TRBV7-3 to TRBJ2-5; 9 nucleotides align to TRBD2. The ends lost 0 bases at V and 5 bases at J; junction bases unmatched: 4. Germline V gene sequence: CDR1 SGHTA, CDR2 FQGTGA. The CDR3 length is 15 residues. In DNA, the CDR3 is TGTGCCAGCAGCTTAACTAGCGGGAGAGGGGAGACCCAGTACTTC. It encodes CASSLTSGRGETQYF.

The rearrangement uses TRBV19 and TRBJ2-3; TRBD1 agrees at 9 bases. CDR3 length equals 14 residues. Germline V lookup: CDR1 LNHDA, CDR2 SQIVND (reference sequence). Trimming at V came to 4 bases and at J to 3 bases, leaving 2 bases not matched to a gene. The DNA of the CDR3 is TGTGCCAGTAGTAGACAGGGGGTAACAGATACGCAGTATTTT. It specifies CASSRQGVTDTQYF.

The chain uses TRBV7-9 and TRBJ2-7; 7 nucleotides match TRBD1. Germline loops: CDR1 SEHNR, CDR2 FQNEAQ (reference sequence). The CDR3 has 16 residues. V trimming: 4 bases; J trimming: 3 bases; junction bases outside the gene matches: 12. CDR3: CASSSPRGSQFYEQYF. CDR3 in DNA: TGTGCCAGCAGCTCACCCAGGGGGTCGCAATTCTACGAGCAGTACTTC.

This chain links TRBV19 with TRBJ2-7, with D perhaps TRBD1 (6 bases). The CDR3 extends over 14 amino acids. Between the trimmed V and J ends, which lost 6 bases and 0 bases, there was a span of 12 bases. The V gene's germline CDR1 is LNHDA and CDR2 SQIVND (reference sequence). CDR3 DNA sequence: TGTGCCAGTAGCGAACAGGGAAGCTCCTACGAGCAGTACTTC. It encodes CASSEQGSSYEQYF.

This sequence joins TRBV5-1 and TRBJ2-3; D possibly corresponds to TRBD1 (5 bases). This CDR3 comprises 14 residues. Looked up from germline, CDR1 is SGHRS and CDR2 is YFSETQ. The V end lost 5 bases, the J end lost 0 bases, and 10 bases lay between the germline ends. For the CDR3, the DNA is TGCGCCAGCAGTATCGCAGGGAGCACAGATACGCAGTATTTT. It translates to CASSIAGSTDTQYF.

V gene TRBV5-1 combines with J gene TRBJ1-1; D remains ambiguous. This CDR3 is 14 amino acids long. The V and J ends lost 0 bases and 1 base respectively, with 7 bases between them. From germline, CDR1 is SGHRS and CDR2 YFSETQ. Written as DNA, the CDR3 is TGCGCCAGCAGCTTGGCGGGTACGAACACTGAAGCTTTCTTT. It codes for CASSLAGTNTEAFF.

The table lists this clone with a count of one. The chain joins TRBV12-5 to TRBJ2-2; the D gene is possibly TRBD1 (6 bases). V lost 5 bases and J 5 bases, leaving 15 bases between the germline ends. Germline CDR1 and CDR2: LGHNT and FRNRAP. The CDR3 has 15 amino acids. CDR3 nucleotides: TGTGCTAGTGGTCCAGGTTGGGGGCAGACCGGGGAGCTGTTTTTT. Protein sequence: CASGPGWGQTGELFF.